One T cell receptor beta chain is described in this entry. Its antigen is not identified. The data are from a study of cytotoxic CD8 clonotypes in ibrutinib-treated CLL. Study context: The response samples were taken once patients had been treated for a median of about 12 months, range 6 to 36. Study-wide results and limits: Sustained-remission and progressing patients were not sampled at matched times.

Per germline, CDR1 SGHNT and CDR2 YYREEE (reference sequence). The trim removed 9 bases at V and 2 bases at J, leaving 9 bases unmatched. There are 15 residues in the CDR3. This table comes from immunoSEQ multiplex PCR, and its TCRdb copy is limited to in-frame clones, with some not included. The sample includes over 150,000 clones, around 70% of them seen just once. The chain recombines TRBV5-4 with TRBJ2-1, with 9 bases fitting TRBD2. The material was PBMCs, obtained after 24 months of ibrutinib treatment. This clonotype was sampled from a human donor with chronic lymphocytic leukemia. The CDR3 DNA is TGTGCCATCAATAGCGGGAGAGGACCCTACAATGAGCAGTTCTTC. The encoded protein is CAINSGRGPYNEQFF.